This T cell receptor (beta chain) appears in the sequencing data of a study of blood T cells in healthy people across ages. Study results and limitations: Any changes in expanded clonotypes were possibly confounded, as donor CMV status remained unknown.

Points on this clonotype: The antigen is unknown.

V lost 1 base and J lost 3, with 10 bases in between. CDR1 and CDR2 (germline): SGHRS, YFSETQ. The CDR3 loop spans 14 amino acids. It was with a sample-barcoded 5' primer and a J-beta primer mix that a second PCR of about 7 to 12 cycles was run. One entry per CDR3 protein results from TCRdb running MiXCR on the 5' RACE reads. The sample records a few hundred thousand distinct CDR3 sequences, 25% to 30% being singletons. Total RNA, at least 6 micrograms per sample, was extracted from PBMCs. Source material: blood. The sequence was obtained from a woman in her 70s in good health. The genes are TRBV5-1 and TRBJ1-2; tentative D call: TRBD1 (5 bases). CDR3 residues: CASSLSGTDYGYTF. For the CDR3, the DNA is TGCGCCAGCAGCTTGTCCGGGACTGACTATGGCTACACCTTC.